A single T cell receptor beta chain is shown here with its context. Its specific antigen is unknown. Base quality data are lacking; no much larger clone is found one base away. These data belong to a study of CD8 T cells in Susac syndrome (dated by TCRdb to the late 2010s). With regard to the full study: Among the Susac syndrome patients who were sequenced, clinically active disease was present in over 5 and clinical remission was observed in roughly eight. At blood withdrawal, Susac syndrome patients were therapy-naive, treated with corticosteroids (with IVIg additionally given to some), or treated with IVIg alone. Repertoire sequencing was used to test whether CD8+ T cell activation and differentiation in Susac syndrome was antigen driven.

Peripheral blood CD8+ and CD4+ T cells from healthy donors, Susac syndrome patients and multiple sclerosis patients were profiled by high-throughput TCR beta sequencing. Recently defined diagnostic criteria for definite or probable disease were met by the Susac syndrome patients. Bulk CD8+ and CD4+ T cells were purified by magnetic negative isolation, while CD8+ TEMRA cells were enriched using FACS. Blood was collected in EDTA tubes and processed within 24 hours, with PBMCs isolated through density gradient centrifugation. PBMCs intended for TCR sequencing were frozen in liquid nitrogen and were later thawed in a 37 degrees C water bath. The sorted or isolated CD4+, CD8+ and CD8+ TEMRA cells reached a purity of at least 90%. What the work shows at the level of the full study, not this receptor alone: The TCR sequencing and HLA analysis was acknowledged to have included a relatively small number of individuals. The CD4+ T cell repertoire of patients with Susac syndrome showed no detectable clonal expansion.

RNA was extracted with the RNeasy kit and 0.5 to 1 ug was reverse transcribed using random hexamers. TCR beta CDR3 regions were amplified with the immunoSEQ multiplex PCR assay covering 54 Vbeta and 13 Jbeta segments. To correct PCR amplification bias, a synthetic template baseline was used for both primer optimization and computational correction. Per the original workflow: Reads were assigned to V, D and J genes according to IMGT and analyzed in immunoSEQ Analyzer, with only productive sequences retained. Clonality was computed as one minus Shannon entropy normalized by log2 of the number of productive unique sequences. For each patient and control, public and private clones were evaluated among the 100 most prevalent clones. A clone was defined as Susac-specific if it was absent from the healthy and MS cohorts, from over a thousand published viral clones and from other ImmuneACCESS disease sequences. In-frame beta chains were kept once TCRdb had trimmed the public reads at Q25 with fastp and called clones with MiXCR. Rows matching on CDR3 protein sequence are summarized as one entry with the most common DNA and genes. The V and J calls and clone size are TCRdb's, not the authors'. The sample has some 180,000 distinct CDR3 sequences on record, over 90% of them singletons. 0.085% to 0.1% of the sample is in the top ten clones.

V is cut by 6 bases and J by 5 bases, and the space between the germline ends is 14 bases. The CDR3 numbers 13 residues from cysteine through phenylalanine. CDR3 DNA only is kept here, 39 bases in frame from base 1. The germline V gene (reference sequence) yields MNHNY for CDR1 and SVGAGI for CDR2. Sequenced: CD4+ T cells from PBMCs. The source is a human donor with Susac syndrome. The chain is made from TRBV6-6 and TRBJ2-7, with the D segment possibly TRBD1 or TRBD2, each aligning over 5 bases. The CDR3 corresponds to CASRRDGGNEQYF. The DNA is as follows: TGTGCCAGCAGAAGGGACGGAGGTAACGAGCAGTACTTC.